One sample yielded the 5 T cell receptor beta chains listed below, sequenced in a study of shared clonotypes between healthy human individuals. Profiled with immunoSEQ multiplex PCR; TCRdb holds only in-frame clones, not every one. This sample has 650,000 to 750,000 clones, with around 72% found just once. Sequencing was carried out using memory CD4+ T cells sorted from blood. Subset of the sample: CD45RA-negative fraction. Source of these receptors: a woman younger than 45 in good health.

The chain has TRBV7-2 and TRBJ2-7; D might be TRBD2 (6 bases). The CDR3 is 15 residues long. Trimming took off 1 base at V and 5 bases at J, with 15 bases between the two ends. Germline loops: CDR1 SGHTA, CDR2 FQGNSA. The CDR3, as DNA: TGTGCCAGCAGCTTAGGAGGTCTAGCGAGCGACGAGCAGTACTTC. It is translated as CASSLGGLASDEQYF.

For this clone: A much larger clone is a single base away; this may be a read error. The rearrangement links TRBV6-1 to TRBJ1-2; no definite D call. CDR3 length: 11 residues. Trimming stripped 4 bases from V and 1 base from J, with 1 base between. CDR1 and CDR2 (germline): MNHNS, SASEGT. This CDR3 is CASSGNYGYTF. The DNA of the CDR3 is TGTGCCAGCAGTGGTAACTATGGCTACACCTTC.

The chain is built from TRBV9 and TRBJ2-3, with 10 bases aligning to TRBD2. J lost 6 bases, V lost 3 bases, and 7 bases had no gene match. CDR1 is SGDLS, CDR2 YYNGEE, per germline. The CDR3 loop spans 15 amino acids. The CDR3 DNA is TGTGCCAGCAGCGCCCTAGCGGGAGAGGGGGATACGCAGTATTTT. As protein: CASSALAGEGDTQYF.

V is TRBV7-2 and J is TRBJ2-5, with TRBD1 matching 9 bases. V was pared by 5 bases and J by 4 bases, with 2 bases of the junction left unmatched. The CDR3 is made up of 13 amino acids. Per the germline V gene, CDR1 is SGHTA and CDR2 is FQGNSA. The CDR3 here is CASSQDRGETQYF. The CDR3 DNA is TGTGCCAGCAGCCAGGACAGGGGAGAGACCCAGTACTTC.

The gene calls are TRBV28 and TRBJ2-7; possible D gene TRBD2, 5 bases. Trimming removed 6 bases at V and 6 bases at J, with 15 bases between. Germline values: CDR1 MDHEN, CDR2 SYDVKM. The CDR3 is made up of 13 amino acids. This chain's CDR3 is CASSLGVPGEQYF. As DNA, the CDR3 is TGTGCCAGCAGCCTCGGGGTTCCTGGCGAGCAGTACTTC.